The entry below describes one T cell receptor beta chain. These data originate in a study of blood T cell repertoires in COVID-19. Overall study: T cells, B-cell-depleted T cells, or PBMCs supplied cDNA or gDNA.

TCRdb's table, derived via immunoSEQ multiplex PCR, lists solely in-frame clones and lacks some. In the table there are some 300,000 clones, approximately 90% of which are singletons. This receptor was taken from a woman aged 60-70 years in a cohort exposed to, infected with or recovered from COVID-19 (not recorded which). The sample comprised PBMCs or T cells enriched from blood (not recorded which).

The CDR3 coding sequence is TGTGCCAGCAGTTCGCGGTCGGTTTGGACTGAGAACTATGGCTACACCTTC. It yields the protein CASSSRSVWTENYGYTF. The genes are TRBV27 and TRBJ1-2; no reliable D call. Germline V gene lookup returns CDR1 MNHEY and CDR2 SMNVEV (reference sequence). The V and J ends lost 4 bases and 2 bases respectively, with 20 bases between them. There are 17 residues in the CDR3.